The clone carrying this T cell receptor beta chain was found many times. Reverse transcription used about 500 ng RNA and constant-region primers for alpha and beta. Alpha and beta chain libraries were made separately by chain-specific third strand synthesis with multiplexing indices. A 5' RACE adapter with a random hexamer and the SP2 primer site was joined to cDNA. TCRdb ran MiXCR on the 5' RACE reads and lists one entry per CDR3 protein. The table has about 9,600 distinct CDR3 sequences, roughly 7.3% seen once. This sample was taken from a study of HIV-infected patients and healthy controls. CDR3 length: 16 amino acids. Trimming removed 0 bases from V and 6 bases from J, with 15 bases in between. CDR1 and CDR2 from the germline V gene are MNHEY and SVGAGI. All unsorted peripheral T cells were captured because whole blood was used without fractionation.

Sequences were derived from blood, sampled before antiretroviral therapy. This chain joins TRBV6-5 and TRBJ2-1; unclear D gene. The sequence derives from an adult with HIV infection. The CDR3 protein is CASSYSIVWQANEQFF. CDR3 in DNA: TGTGCCAGCAGTTACTCGATAGTGTGGCAGGCCAATGAGCAGTTCTTC.